These T cell receptor beta chains were read from a single sample in a study of neurological immune-mediated disorders. In TCRdb, the 5' RACE reads were re-called with MiXCR into one record per CDR3 protein. Here the sample spans about 38,000 distinct CDR3 sequences, around 10% being singletons. Sequenced: PBMCs. The origin of the receptors is a man aged 55 to 70 with HTLV-1-associated myelopathy (HAM/TSP). CDR3s leave out the opening cysteine and the closing phenylalanine or tryptophan. The D gene is left open where the match is weak.

>TRBD2|TRBV20-1
SARGAGGPDTQY
>NA|TRBV7-9
ASSFPQGSNNEQF
>TRBD1|TRBV19
ASTDWTGINYGYT
>NA|TRBV5-5
ASSSRGTLTVYCYT
>NA|TRBV20-1
SARLPGVLLYGEQF
>NA|TRBV20-1
SAPGTNEKLF
>NA|TRBV5-1
ASSLQGPYEQY
>TRBD1|TRBV12-3/TRBV12-4
ASSRNRGGTEAF
>TRBD1|TRBV4-2
ASSLGQDGKLF
>TRBD2|TRBV18
VSSPRGSGGEQY
>TRBD1|TRBV4-1
ASSPHAGTGGFYEQY
>NA|TRBV27
ASSLSRRAREQY
>NA|TRBV5-1
ASSLVTVQETQY
>TRBD1|TRBV6-5
ASNAGQGASDTQY
>TRBD2|TRBV5-1
ASSTTLLAGGYEQY
>NA|TRBV7-2
ASSLIAEAF
>NA|TRBV14
ASSRDISGEQY
>TRBD1|TRBV14
ASSRDRDTEAF
>NA|TRBV10-2
ASSESSPGELF
>NA|TRBV5-6
ASSLPKYLNTEAF
>NA|TRBV5-1
ASSLGPGLSIYEQY
>NA|TRBV20-1
SARDEGRSYNSPLH
>NA|TRBV10-3
AIRGQGGDTQY
>NA|TRBV28
ASARGGQAKNIQY
>NA|TRBV2
ASSLGQGPTSDYEQY
>TRBD2|TRBV10-3
AISVGTSGNTDTQY
>NA|TRBV27
ASRTGGTEAF
>NA|TRBV4-2
ASSVGRQETQY
>NA|TRBV5-1
ASSSHGTGGDTQY
>NA|TRBV5-1
AISPRDGNSGANVLT
>TRBD1|TRBV20-1
SARGLPGQKETQY
>TRBD1|TRBV5-1
ASSVGQGYLNTEAF
>NA|TRBV20-1
SARESGVGRGNEQF
>TRBD2|TRBV9
ASSVAPSGYEQY
>NA|TRBV28
ASRPRGTGFTQH
>NA|TRBV5-1
ASSPTGGGYGYT
>NA|TRBV7-9
ASRTTQGYQETQY
>NA|TRBV7-2
ASSLQRPSYNEQF
>TRBD1|TRBV5-5
ASSWGQTLGTEAF
>NA|TRBV6-5
ASSSETLSREQY
>NA|TRBV6-2/TRBV6-3
ASSRDPFYNEQF
>NA|TRBV4-1
ASSLQMRDVSYNEQF
>TRBD2|TRBV5-1
ASSLGFGGGTDTQY
>TRBD1|TRBV7-7
ASSPKGAEGTQY
>NA|TRBV5-1
ASTPDPTNEKLF
>TRBD1|TRBV20-1
SAGWTGESEQY
>TRBD2|TRBV4-3
ASSRQRGTEYTQY